Shown below are 25 T cell receptor beta chains from a single sample sequenced in a study of radiotherapy plus CTLA-4 blockade in lung cancer. Profiling relied on immunoSEQ multiplex PCR, and the TCRdb table lists in-frame clones only, not all of them. In the table there are 25,000 to 35,000 clones, less than 80% of which are singletons. The sequencing used peripheral blood, collected from a patient treated with radiotherapy plus ipilimumab. The receptors derive from a human donor with non-small cell lung cancer who had stable disease on radiotherapy plus ipilimumab.

The chain carries TRBV7-2 and TRBJ1-2; TRBD1 is a possible D gene (6 bases). Trimming pared 5 bases from V and 6 bases from J, leaving 19 bases between. There are 15 residues in the CDR3. CDR1 SGHTA and CDR2 FQGNSA come from the germline V gene. The CDR3 loop is CASSVGGGRLDGYTF. CDR3 bases: TGTGCCAGCAGCGTAGGGGGGGGACGCCTGGATGGCTACACCTTC. Variable domain in full (rest from reference TRBV7-2 and TRBJ1-2): GAGVSQSPSNKVTEKGKDVELRCDPISGHTALYWYRQSLGQGLEFLIYFQGNSAPDKSGLPSDRFSAERTGGSVSTLTIQRTQQEDSAVYLCASSVGGGRLDGYTFGSGTRLTVV.

The rearrangement links TRBV19 to TRBJ2-5, with D uncertain. This CDR3 spans 14 amino acids. CDR1 is LNHDA and CDR2 is SQIVND in the germline V gene (reference sequence). V lost 6 bases to trimming and J lost 2 bases, with 13 bases between them. The CDR3 spells CASSPVDLQETQYF. CDR3 DNA: TGTGCCAGTAGCCCAGTGGACCTACAAGAGACCCAGTACTTC.

The chain has TRBV2 and TRBJ1-2, with 8 bases lining up with TRBD1. Trimming at V came to 4 bases and at J to 5 bases, leaving 3 bases not matched to a gene. CDR1 is SNHLY, CDR2 FYNNEI, per germline. This CDR3 contains 13 residues. The CDR3 here is CASSVRQGYGYTF. CDR3 in DNA: TGTGCCAGCAGTGTCCGACAGGGGTATGGCTACACCTTC.

This clone was counted only a few times. The rearrangement joins TRBV6-6 to TRBJ1-2; unclear D gene. Trimming removed 6 bases at V and 4 bases at J, with 15 bases between. The CDR3 has 14 residues. CDR1 and CDR2 (germline): MNHNY, SVGAGI (reference sequence). Written as DNA, the CDR3 is TGTGCCAGCAGCTTACTCGGGCTAACCTATGGCTACACCTTC. Translation: CASSLLGLTYGYTF.

The chain couples TRBV2 to TRBJ2-3; 7 bases fit TRBD1. This CDR3 region has 14 residues. Per germline, CDR1 SNHLY and CDR2 FYNNEI. The V gene end was trimmed by 7 bases and the J gene end by 2 bases; junction bases not matched to a gene: 6. Here the CDR3 DNA reads TGTGCCAGCACCAAAGGGACAGTCACAGATACGCAGTATTTT. It codes for CASTKGTVTDTQYF.

The chain recombines TRBV10-3 with TRBJ2-1, with TRBD2 identical over 8 bases. CDR3 length: 15 residues. The V and J ends lost 4 bases and 1 base, in that order; junction bases with no gene match: 3. Germline V gene lookup returns CDR1 ENHRY and CDR2 SYGVKD. CDR3 DNA sequence: TGTGCCATCAGTGGGTCGGGGGGGTCCTACAATGAGCAGTTCTTC. Amino acid sequence: CAISGSGGSYNEQFF.

This clone has a handful of counts. The chain couples TRBV4-2 to TRBJ1-3; TRBD1 matches at 10 bases. CDR3 length: 18 amino acids. Unmatched junction bases numbered 7, after V lost 1 base and J lost 1 base. The germline CDR1 and CDR2 sequences are LGHNA and YNFKEQ. CDR3 sequence: CASSQASGQGGSGNTIYF. The CDR3 bases are TGTGCCAGCAGCCAAGCCTCAGGACAGGGGGGTTCTGGAAACACCATATATTTT.

V usage is TRBV13 and J usage is TRBJ1-1; no firm D call. The CDR3 is made up of 14 amino acids. Germline-derived CDR1 and CDR2 are PRHDT and FYEKMQ (reference sequence). V dropped 0 bases and J dropped 4 bases, with 9 bases sitting between them. The CDR3 DNA reads as TGTGCCAGCAGCTTAGGCCTCCGGGGCACTGAAGCTTTCTTT. Residues: CASSLGLRGTEAFF. Variable domain in full (rest from reference TRBV13 and TRBJ1-1): AAGVIQSPRHLIKEKRETATLKCYPIPRHDTVYWYQQGPGQDPQFLISFYEKMQSDKGSIPDRFSAQQFSDYHSELNMSSLELGDSALYFCASSLGLRGTEAFFGQGTRLTVV.

The rearrangement joins TRBV7-3 to TRBJ2-7; tentative D call: TRBD1 (5 bases). The CDR3 sequence is 13 residues long. Trimming pared 2 bases from V and 6 bases from J, leaving 11 bases between. CDR1 and CDR2 (germline): SGHTA, FQGTGA. DNA for the CDR3: TGTGCCAGCAGCTTATTTCAGGGATCCGAGCAGTACGTC. Its translation is CASSLFQGSEQYV.

The chain combines TRBV4-1 with TRBJ1-3; D is possibly TRBD1 (5 bases). This CDR3 region has 19 residues. Trimming removed 1 base from V and 1 base from J, with 20 bases in between. The germline V gene has CDR1 MGHRA and CDR2 YSYEKL. The CDR3: CASSQADVGAWGSGNTIYF. The CDR3, as DNA: TGCGCCAGCAGCCAAGCCGACGTCGGGGCCTGGGGTTCTGGAAACACCATATATTTT.

The chain couples TRBV10-1 to TRBJ1-3; D is ambiguous. CDR3 length: 13 residues. The V and J ends lost 6 bases and 0 bases respectively, with 6 bases between them. Germline V lookup: CDR1 WNHNN, CDR2 SYGVQD (reference sequence). Here the CDR3 reads CASSENSGNTIYF. The CDR3, as DNA: TGCGCCAGCAGCGAAAACTCTGGAAACACCATATATTTT.

This chain links TRBV27 with TRBJ1-2; the match to TRBD1 covers 7 bases. The V segment lost 6 bases and the J segment 5 bases; nucleotides outside the gene matches: 12. This CDR3 has 15 amino acids. Germline V lookup: CDR1 MNHEY, CDR2 SMNVEV (reference sequence). Written as DNA, the CDR3 is TGTGCCAGCAGGGATGACAGGGCGAGTACTTATGGCTACACCTTC. This encodes CASRDDRASTYGYTF.

The CDR3 coding sequence is TGTGCCAGCAGTTACTCGGCTCGTGGCCTCTACGAGCAGTACGTC. This translates into CASSYSARGLYEQYV. This sequence joins TRBV6-5 and TRBJ2-7; D is uncertain. The ends were cut back, 0 bases at V and 3 bases at J, with 12 bases in the middle. Germline values: CDR1 MNHEY, CDR2 SVGAGI. CDR3 length: 15 residues.

This clone appeared a few times. The J gene is TRBJ2-7, the V gene TRBV11-2, with 10 nucleotides matching TRBD1. The CDR3 spans 14 residues. Trimming at V came to 5 bases and at J to 2 bases, leaving 3 bases not matched to a gene. Germline lookup yields CDR1 SGHAT and CDR2 FQNNGV. CDR3 DNA: TGTGCCAGCAGCCGACAGGGGGCGACCTACGAGCAGTACTTC. Amino acid sequence: CASSRQGATYEQYF.

This clone has only a few counts. The chain links TRBV18 to TRBJ2-5; no definite D call. V lost 0 bases and J 5 bases, leaving 10 bases between the germline ends. The CDR3 runs 14 residues. The germline V gene has CDR1 KGHSH and CDR2 LQKENI. The CDR3 DNA follows: TGTGCCAGCTCACCACCGGTAAGGTCGGAGACCCAGTACTTC. It codes for CASSPPVRSETQYF. The entire variable domain, with the rest obtained from reference TRBV18 and TRBJ2-5, is as follows: NAGVMQNPRHLVRRRGQEARLRCSPMKGHSHVYWYRQLPEEGLKFMVYLQKENIIDESGMPKERFSAEFPKEGPSILRIQQVVRGDSAAYFCASSPPVRSETQYFGPGTRLLVL.

CDR3 in amino acids: CASRTGLNQPQHF. CDR3 bases: TGTGCCAGTAGGACAGGTCTAAATCAGCCCCAGCATTTT. The J gene is TRBJ1-5, the V gene TRBV19, with D possibly being TRBD1 (6 bases). Trimming took 6 bases from V and 4 from J, leaving 10 bases between them. Germline V gene data show CDR1 as LNHDA and CDR2 as SQIVND (reference sequence). There are 13 residues in the CDR3.

The chain couples TRBV6-6 to TRBJ2-7; TRBD2 might be the D (6 bases). The V and J ends lost 4 bases and 1 base respectively, with 8 bases between them. The CDR3 is made up of 13 amino acids. Germline V lookup: CDR1 MNHNY, CDR2 SVGAGI (reference sequence). The DNA of the CDR3 is TGTGCCAGCAGTTTGCGGGGTTCCTACGAGCAGTACGTC. Translated: CASSLRGSYEQYV.

The V and J genes are TRBV5-6 and TRBJ2-5; D is uncertain. The CDR3 contains 12 residues. Trimming shortened V by 1 base and J by 4 bases, and 5 bases separated the two germline ends. Germline assignment: CDR1 SGHDT and CDR2 YYEEEE. In DNA form, the CDR3 reads TGTGCCAGCAGCTTGACCGGAGAGACCCAGTACTTC. This encodes CASSLTGETQYF. The complete variable domain, with remaining parts taken from reference TRBV5-6 and TRBJ2-5, reads DAGVTQSPTHLIKTRGQQVTLRCSPKSGHDTVSWYQQALGQGPQFIFQYYEEEERQRGNFPDRFSGHQFPNYSSELNVNALLLGDSALYLCASSLTGETQYFGPGTRLLVL.

J is TRBJ1-3 and V is TRBV7-7, with D perhaps matching TRBD1 (6 bases). V gave up 1 base and J gave up 2 bases, with 9 bases separating them. The CDR3 length is 15 residues. CDR1 and CDR2 from the germline V gene are SSHAT and FNYEAQ (reference sequence). CDR3 DNA: TGTGCCAGCAGCTTAGAAGGGGGGGCTGGAAACACCATATATTTT. Amino acid sequence: CASSLEGGAGNTIYF. Based on the CDR3 plus reference TRBV7-7 and TRBJ1-3, the full variable domain is GAGVSQSPRYKVTKRGQDVTLRCDPISSHATLYWYQQALGQGPEFLTYFNYEAQPDKSGLPSDRFSAERPEGSISTLTIQRTEQRDSAMYRCASSLEGGAGNTIYFGEGSWLTVV.

This sequence joins TRBV4-1 and TRBJ2-7, with a possible D match to TRBD1 (8 bases). This CDR3 has 16 amino acids. Between the trimmed V and J ends, which lost 1 base and 1 base, there was a span of 14 bases. The germline V gene encodes CDR1 MGHRA and CDR2 YSYEKL. The CDR3 sequence is CASSQGGGDRSYEQYV. The CDR3 nucleotides are TGCGCCAGCAGCCAAGGAGGGGGGGACAGGTCCTACGAGCAGTACGTC.

The table lists this clone with a count of one. The rearrangement joins TRBV28 to TRBJ1-5; the match to TRBD1 covers 12 bases. CDR1 is MDHEN, CDR2 SYDVKM, per germline. CDR3 length equals 17 residues. V lost 4 bases, J lost 5 bases, and 9 bases stayed unmatched. CDR3: CASSSPGTGGFDQPQHF. The CDR3 nucleotides are TGTGCCAGCAGTTCACCCGGGACAGGGGGCTTTGATCAGCCCCAGCATTTT.

The chain employs TRBV9 and TRBJ2-5, with unresolved D. With 0 bases removed from V and 1 base from J, the gap between germline ends came to 7 bases. This CDR3 contains 14 residues. CDR1 and CDR2 (germline): SGDLS, YYNGEE. The CDR3 reads CASSVAGSQETQYF. The CDR3 DNA reads TGTGCCAGCAGCGTAGCCGGTAGCCAAGAGACCCAGTACTTC.

This clone has just a few counts. The chain carries TRBV5-1 and TRBJ1-1, with D unresolved. Per the germline V gene, CDR1 is SGHRS and CDR2 is YFSETQ. The CDR3 runs to 13 residues. Trimming removed 5 bases at V and 0 bases at J, with 8 bases between. The CDR3, as DNA: TGCGCCAGCAGGACGAAACTGAACACTGAAGCTTTCTTT. Protein sequence: CASRTKLNTEAFF. The full variable domain, its missing parts supplied by reference TRBV5-1 and TRBJ1-1, is KAGVTQTPRYLIKTRGQQVTLSCSPISGHRSVSWYQQTPGQGLQFLFEYFSETQRNKGNFPGRFSGRQFSNSRSEMNVSTLELGDSALYLCASRTKLNTEAFFGQGTRLTVV.

This chain connects TRBV29-1 to TRBJ1-2; D is unclear. CDR1 and CDR2 from the germline V gene are SQVTM and ANQGSEA. This CDR3 comprises 12 residues. Trimming left V 3 bases short and J 8 bases short, with 13 bases between. The CDR3 loop is CSVDAGLSGYTF. The DNA of the CDR3 is TGCAGCGTTGATGCAGGTCTGAGCGGCTACACCTTC.

The chain combines TRBV5-4 with TRBJ2-2; D perhaps matches TRBD2 (6 bases). The CDR3 spans 16 residues. Trimming shortened V by 4 bases and J by 4 bases, and 17 bases separated the two germline ends. Germline assignment: CDR1 SGHNT and CDR2 YYREEE (reference sequence). The CDR3 sequence is CASSTVGGSVTGELFF. The CDR3 coding sequence is TGTGCCAGCAGCACGGTTGGGGGGAGTGTCACCGGGGAGCTGTTTTTT.